The 6 T cell receptor beta chains below were found in one sample sequenced in a study of blood T cell repertoires in COVID-19. Profiled with immunoSEQ multiplex PCR; TCRdb holds only in-frame clones, not every one. This sample has approximately 220,000 clones, with over 75% found just once. Sequencing was done on a sample of PBMCs or T cells enriched from blood (not recorded which). These receptors were collected from a woman between 18 and 29 years old in a cohort exposed to, infected with or recovered from COVID-19 (not recorded which).

This clone was observed many times. CDR3 sequence (DNA): TGTGCCATCAGGGCCGGGACAGTCACTGAAGCTTTCTTT. This sequence encodes CAIRAGTVTEAFF. The chain recombines TRBV10-3 with TRBJ1-1, with TRBD1 matching 7 bases. The trim removed 6 bases at V and 4 bases at J, leaving 5 bases unmatched. CDR1 ENHRY and CDR2 SYGVKD come from the germline V gene. The length of the CDR3 is 13 residues.

The chain has TRBV3-1 (or the pseudogene TRBV3-2) and TRBJ1-6, with unresolved D. V dropped 3 bases and J dropped 10 bases, with 7 bases sitting between them. The CDR3 is 12 amino acids. From germline, CDR1 is LGHDT and CDR2 YNNKEL (reference sequence). Here the CDR3 reads CASSQRGSPLHF. The DNA for the CDR3 is TGTGCCAGCAGCCAGCGGGGATCACCCCTCCACTTT.

This chain joins TRBV7-8 and TRBJ1-1; 9 bases map to TRBD1. Germline CDR1 and CDR2: SGHVS and FQNEAQ. V shed 7 bases, J shed 4 bases, and the junction held 4 bases outside the gene matches. The CDR3 has 13 amino acids. DNA of the CDR3: TGTGCCAGCAATACAGGGGGCTTCACTGAAGCTTTCTTT. Its translation: CASNTGGFTEAFF.

The V gene is TRBV9, the J gene TRBJ2-2; D is possibly TRBD1 (5 bases). V was clipped by 0 bases and J by 5 bases, with 8 bases between them. This CDR3 contains 14 residues. Germline CDR1 SGDLS, CDR2 YYNGEE. CDR3 DNA sequence: TGTGCCAGCAGCGTAGACCAGGGAACCGGGGAGCTGTTTTTT. It specifies CASSVDQGTGELFF.

Comment on this clone: Just one base apart from a much larger clone, this may be a read error. The chain uses TRBV7-9 and TRBJ2-7, with 7 bases that match TRBD1. This CDR3 spans 14 amino acids. CDR1 is SEHNR and CDR2 is FQNEAQ in the germline V gene (reference sequence). With 3 bases clipped from V and 0 bases from J, the junction kept 2 bases outside the gene matches. CDR3 bases: TGTGCCAGCAGCTTGACAGGGAGCTCCTACGAGCAGTACTTC. Translating gives CASSLTGSSYEQYF.

The V call is TRBV19, the J call TRBJ2-2; TRBD1 is a possible D gene (5 bases). The CDR3 totals 13 residues. V was pared by 6 bases and J by 1 base, with 6 bases between. Germline CDR1 is LNHDA and CDR2 is SQIVND (reference sequence). CDR3: CASSTGNTGELFF. In nucleotides, the CDR3 is TGTGCCAGTAGCACAGGGAACACCGGGGAGCTGTTTTTT.